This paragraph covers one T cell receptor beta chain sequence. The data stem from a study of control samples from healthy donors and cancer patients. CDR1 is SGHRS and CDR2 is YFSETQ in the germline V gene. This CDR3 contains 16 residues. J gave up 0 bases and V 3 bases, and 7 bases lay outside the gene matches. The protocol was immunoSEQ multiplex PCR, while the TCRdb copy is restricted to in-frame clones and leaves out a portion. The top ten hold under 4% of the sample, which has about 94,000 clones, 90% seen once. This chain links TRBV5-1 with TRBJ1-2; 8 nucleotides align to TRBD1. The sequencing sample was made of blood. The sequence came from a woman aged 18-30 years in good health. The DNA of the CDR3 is TGCGCCAGCAGCTCATCCGGGACAGGTGCTAACTATGGCTACACCTTC. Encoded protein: CASSSSGTGANYGYTF.